The 7 T cell receptor beta chains in this list originate from one sample, sequenced in a study of cytomegalovirus exposure and HLA in healthy donors. Assay: immunoSEQ multiplex PCR; the TCRdb copy retains only in-frame clones and omits some. The sample includes 65,000 to 75,000 clones, 96% of them seen just once. Sequenced sample: PBMCs. The source is a woman between 18 and 29 years old in good health and CMV-seropositive.

This chain joins TRBV29-1 and TRBJ2-5, with 10 bases aligning to TRBD2. The germline CDR1 and CDR2 sequences are SQVTM and ANQGSEA. The CDR3 is 15 amino acids. V shed 6 bases, J shed 5 bases, and the junction held 12 bases outside the gene matches. This CDR3 reads CSVGTSGTLGETQYF. CDR3 DNA: TGCAGCGTGGGAACTAGCGGGACTTTGGGGGAGACCCAGTACTTC.

This rearrangement joins TRBV6-6 to TRBJ2-2; weak D call: TRBD2 (6 bases). Germline V lookup: CDR1 MNHNY, CDR2 SVGAGI (reference sequence). The CDR3 is 14 amino acids. Trimming removed 11 bases at V and 2 bases at J, with 15 bases between. The DNA for the CDR3 is TGTGCCGGACGGGGTAGCGGAAACACCGGGGAGCTGTTTTTT. It yields the protein CAGRGSGNTGELFF.

The chain carries TRBV7-2 and TRBJ2-7; perhaps TRBD2 as D (5 bases). Germline lookup yields CDR1 SGHTA and CDR2 FQGNSA. This CDR3 comprises 16 residues. The V end lost 0 bases, the J end lost 2 bases, and 14 bases lay between the germline ends. CDR3 region: CASSLARAIQAYEQYF. CDR3 sequence (DNA): TGTGCCAGCAGCTTAGCGCGGGCAATTCAGGCCTACGAGCAGTACTTC.

V usage is TRBV6-5 and J usage is TRBJ2-7; 8 nucleotides agree with TRBD1. Germline CDR1 is MNHEY and CDR2 is SVGAGI. The CDR3 is made up of 13 amino acids. Trimming removed 5 bases from V and 7 bases from J; junction bases left unmatched: 7. The CDR3 reads CASSVQGAREQYF. The CDR3 bases are TGTGCCAGCAGTGTGCAGGGGGCCCGGGAGCAGTACTTC.

This clone was counted between two and nine times. The chain carries TRBV7-2 and TRBJ2-4, with 10 bases aligning to TRBD2. The germline gives CDR1 SGHTA, CDR2 FQGNSA. Unmatched junction bases numbered 13, after V lost 5 bases and J lost 6 bases. The CDR3 consists of 17 residues. This CDR3 is CASSKIAGGLLANIQYF. For the CDR3, the DNA is TGTGCCAGCAGCAAAATAGCGGGAGGCCTCCTTGCAAACATTCAGTACTTC.

This clone was seen a single time. CDR3 in DNA: TGTGCCAGCAGCCCGATACTAGCGGGGCCCCCCTACGAGCAGTACTTC. Protein: CASSPILAGPPYEQYF. The chain has TRBV7-9 and TRBJ2-7; 10 nucleotides line up with TRBD2. Trimming cost V 5 bases and J 2 bases; bases outside gene matches: 9. Germline CDR1 reads SEHNR; CDR2 reads FQNEAQ (reference sequence). This CDR3 is 16 amino acids long.

The V gene is TRBV4-3, the J gene TRBJ2-5; TRBD2 matches at 14 bases. V gave up 3 bases and J gave up 5 bases; unmatched junction bases: 2. This CDR3 is 15 amino acids long. CDR1 is LGHNA, CDR2 YSLEER, per germline. DNA for the CDR3: TGCGCCAGCAGCCAGACTAGCGGGAGGGAGGAGACCCAGTACTTC. Translation gives CASSQTSGREETQYF.